A selection of T cell receptor beta chains follows, all from one sample in a study of blood T cell repertoires in COVID-19. Sequencing was performed with immunoSEQ multiplex PCR; in TCRdb, only in-frame clones are kept and a portion is missing. The sample lists 200,000 to 300,000 clones; approximately 91% were seen once. Sequencing was carried out using peripheral blood. The receptors here all came from a woman aged 25 to 39 with acute or convalescent COVID-19. Both conserved end residues are part of each CDR3. A D gene is named only where the DNA matches it firmly. For some rows the clone size is stated as once, few or many, or as a class when expanded; others skip it.

J: TRBJ2-3
D: TRBD2
size: -
V: TRBV5-1
DNA: TGCGCCAGCAGCTTAGCGGGAGACCGCACAGATACGCAGTATTTT
CDR3: CASSLAGDRTDTQYF

J: TRBJ2-7
D: -
size: once
V: TRBV7-9
DNA: TGTGCCAGCAGCCATACAGGGTATCCCTACGAGCAGTACTTC
CDR3: CASSHTGYPYEQYF

J: TRBJ2-3
D: -
size: -
V: TRBV7-3
DNA: TGTGCCAGCAGCCCCTCTGGGGGCGCAACCTTTAGCACAGATACGCAGTATTTT
CDR3: CASSPSGGATFSTDTQYF

J: TRBJ2-7
D: TRBD2
size: -
V: TRBV25-1
DNA: TGTGCCAGCAGTGGGGACTACCTCCGCGAGCAGTACTTC
CDR3: CASSGDYLREQYF

J: TRBJ1-1
D: -
size: once
V: TRBV6-4
DNA: TGTGCCAGCAGTGACGGCAGACTTGACACTGAAGCTTTCTTT
CDR3: CASSDGRLDTEAFF

J: TRBJ2-7
D: -
size: -
V: TRBV6-1
DNA: TGTGCCAGCAGTGAAGTGGGTTGGCAGGCAACCTACGAGCAGTACTTC
CDR3: CASSEVGWQATYEQYF

J: TRBJ2-1
D: TRBD1
size: -
V: TRBV5-1
DNA: TGCGCCAGCAGCTTCGCCGGGACAGACTACAATGAGCAGTTCTTC
CDR3: CASSFAGTDYNEQFF

J: TRBJ2-7
D: -
size: -
V: TRBV6-2/TRBV6-3
DNA: TGTGCCAGCAGTTACTTGACCCCCGACATCTACGAGCAGTACTTC
CDR3: CASSYLTPDIYEQYF

J: TRBJ2-7
D: TRBD1
size: -
V: TRBV16
DNA: TGTGCCAGCAGCCAATGGGGTGCGGGACAGGGGGACGAGCAGTACTTC
CDR3: CASSQWGAGQGDEQYF

J: TRBJ2-3
D: TRBD1
size: few
V: TRBV29-1
DNA: TGCAGCGTTGTGGGGGGACAGGGGACAGATACGCAGTATTTT
CDR3: CSVVGGQGTDTQYF

J: TRBJ2-4
D: -
size: -
V: TRBV4-3
DNA: TGCGCCAGCAGCCAAGATTACTCGCCAGGGAACATTCAGTACTTC
CDR3: CASSQDYSPGNIQYF

J: TRBJ2-1
D: TRBD2
size: -
V: TRBV30
DNA: TGTGCCTGGGGACTAGCGGGTAAAAATGAGCAGTTCTTC
CDR3: CAWGLAGKNEQFF

J: TRBJ2-7
D: -
size: few
V: TRBV2
DNA: TGTGCCAGAGAGTCGGGGTCCGAGCAGTACTTC
CDR3: CARESGSEQYF

J: TRBJ1-2
D: TRBD1
size: -
V: TRBV11-2
DNA: TGTGCCAGCAGCTTAGGGACAGGGGTAGGCTACACCTTC
CDR3: CASSLGTGVGYTF

J: TRBJ1-5
D: TRBD1
size: -
V: TRBV11-2
DNA: TGTGCCAGCAGCTCGTACATAGGGACAGATAGAGATCAGCCCCAGCATTTT
CDR3: CASSSYIGTDRDQPQHF

J: TRBJ1-5
D: TRBD1
size: few
V: TRBV4-3
DNA: TGCGCCAGCAGCCAAGGCGTCAGGGGGGCCCAGCCCCAGCATTTT
CDR3: CASSQGVRGAQPQHF

J: TRBJ2-7
D: TRBD2
size: -
V: TRBV7-8
DNA: TGTGCCAGCAGTCCTTCTGCTAGCGGGAGGGCCGGGAGAAAAGGCGAGCAGTACTTC
CDR3: CASSPSASGRAGRKGEQYF

J: TRBJ2-1
D: TRBD2
size: -
V: TRBV10-2
DNA: TGCGCCAGCAGTGAACTAGCGATAAATGAGCAGTTCTTC
CDR3: CASSELAINEQFF

J: TRBJ2-7
D: -
size: -
V: TRBV12-3/TRBV12-4
DNA: TGTGCCAGCAGTTCGGGACACCGGGGGCAGTACTTC
CDR3: CASSSGHRGQYF

J: TRBJ2-5
D: -
size: few
V: TRBV7-2
DNA: TGTGCCAGCAGCTTAGTATCCAGGGGAGGGGAGACCCAGTACTTC
CDR3: CASSLVSRGGETQYF

J: TRBJ2-3
D: -
size: -
V: TRBV5-4
DNA: TGTGCCAGCAGCTTGGGTCCCGGGGTGGGAAGCACAGATACGCAGTATTTT
CDR3: CASSLGPGVGSTDTQYF

J: TRBJ2-7
D: -
size: -
V: TRBV5-1
DNA: TGCGCCAGCAGCCCTAGCTCCTACGAGCAGTACTTC
CDR3: CASSPSSYEQYF

J: TRBJ1-2
D: -
size: -
V: TRBV6-2/TRBV6-3
DNA: TGTGCCAGCGGTTCCGTCGTCCTGGGACTCCAGCCGGGCCGTAACTATGGCTACACCTTC
CDR3: CASGSVVLGLQPGRNYGYTF

J: TRBJ2-1
D: -
size: -
V: TRBV11-3
DNA: TGTGCCAGCAGCACAGCCCCGGCCTACAATGAGCAGTTCTTC
CDR3: CASSTAPAYNEQFF

J: TRBJ1-4
D: -
size: -
V: TRBV7-9
DNA: TGTGCCAGCAGCCCCGACCGGGGGGACAATGAAAAACTGTTTTTT
CDR3: CASSPDRGDNEKLFF

J: TRBJ2-1
D: TRBD2
size: -
V: TRBV11-2
DNA: TGTGCCAGCAGCCTCCTGACAGCGGGGTACAATGAGCAGTTCTTC
CDR3: CASSLLTAGYNEQFF

J: TRBJ2-1
D: TRBD2
size: -
V: TRBV11-3
DNA: TGTGCCAGCAGCTTGGAGGGTCTAGCGGGAGGGCCCGATGAGCAGTTCTTC
CDR3: CASSLEGLAGGPDEQFF

J: TRBJ2-1
D: -
size: -
V: TRBV6-2/TRBV6-3
DNA: TGTGCCAGCAGTTACTTCCAGCGTCGGCGCTCCTACAATGAGCAGTTCTTC
CDR3: CASSYFQRRRSYNEQFF

J: TRBJ2-7
D: TRBD1
size: -
V: TRBV19
DNA: TGTGCCAGTAGTGCGACAGGGGGTGACTACGAGCAGTACTTC
CDR3: CASSATGGDYEQYF

J: TRBJ1-3
D: -
size: -
V: TRBV6-5
DNA: TGTGCCAGCAGACTCTCAGGGCTCCACACCATATATTTT
CDR3: CASRLSGLHTIYF

J: TRBJ1-1
D: -
size: -
V: TRBV4-1
DNA: TGCGCCAGCAGCTCAGGGATCACTGAAGCTTTCTTT
CDR3: CASSSGITEAFF

J: TRBJ1-1
D: -
size: -
V: TRBV13
DNA: TGTGCCAGCAGCTCTGACTCGGGTATGACTGAAGCTTTCTTT
CDR3: CASSSDSGMTEAFF

J: TRBJ2-2
D: -
size: -
V: TRBV6-2/TRBV6-3
DNA: TGTGCCAGCAGTTACGACACGAACACCGGGGAGCTGTTTTTT
CDR3: CASSYDTNTGELFF

J: TRBJ2-1
D: TRBD2
size: -
V: TRBV2
DNA: TGTGCCAGCAAGGCTAGCGGTGCGACGGATGAGCAGTTCTTC
CDR3: CASKASGATDEQFF

J: TRBJ2-5
D: TRBD1
size: -
V: TRBV2
DNA: TGTGCCAGCAGTACCGACAGGGGGCCTCAAGAGACCCAGTACTTC
CDR3: CASSTDRGPQETQYF

J: TRBJ1-1
D: TRBD1
size: -
V: TRBV12-5
DNA: TGTGCTAGTGGTTTGGGAAGGGGGCGAAGCACTGAAGCTTTCTTT
CDR3: CASGLGRGRSTEAFF

J: TRBJ2-7
D: TRBD1
size: once
V: TRBV19
DNA: TGTGCCAGTAGTAACGTTGGGACAGGCGGCGAGCAGTACTTC
CDR3: CASSNVGTGGEQYF

J: TRBJ2-2
D: TRBD2
size: -
V: TRBV9
DNA: TGTGCCAGCAGCACCCAACTAGCGGGAGGGCCAACGAACACCGGGGAGCTGTTTTTT
CDR3: CASSTQLAGGPTNTGELFF

J: TRBJ1-2
D: TRBD1
size: -
V: TRBV7-2
DNA: TGTGCCAGCAGCGGACAGGCTGGCTATGGCTACACCTTC
CDR3: CASSGQAGYGYTF

J: TRBJ1-1
D: -
size: -
V: TRBV25-1
DNA: TGTGCCAGCAGTGAATGGACACTTAGGGGTGAAGCTTTCTTT
CDR3: CASSEWTLRGEAFF

J: TRBJ1-1
D: -
size: -
V: TRBV10-3
DNA: TGTGCCATCATTAAGGACAGTAACACTGAAGCTTTCTTT
CDR3: CAIIKDSNTEAFF

J: TRBJ2-2
D: -
size: -
V: TRBV7-9
DNA: TGTGCCAGCAGCTTAGTAGGGAGGCTCACCGGGGAGCTGTTTTTT
CDR3: CASSLVGRLTGELFF

J: TRBJ2-7
D: -
size: once
V: TRBV7-9
DNA: TGTGCCAGCAGCTTTGAGTTGTGGTACGAGCAGTACTTC
CDR3: CASSFELWYEQYF

J: TRBJ1-6
D: -
size: -
V: TRBV30
DNA: TGTGCCTGGAGTGGGCAGGGGTTCCCCTATAATTCACCCCTCCACTTT
CDR3: CAWSGQGFPYNSPLHF

J: TRBJ2-4
D: -
size: -
V: TRBV12-3/TRBV12-4
DNA: TGTGCCAGCAGTTTGGAGGTGGGAAACATTCAGTACTTC
CDR3: CASSLEVGNIQYF

J: TRBJ1-1
D: TRBD1
size: -
V: TRBV25-1
DNA: TGTGCCAGCAGTGACAACCGGGACAGGGGGCTGACTGAAGCTTTCTTT
CDR3: CASSDNRDRGLTEAFF

J: TRBJ2-3
D: TRBD2
size: -
V: TRBV5-4
DNA: TGTGCCAGCAGCCTTGGACTAGTGCCAGATACGCAGTATTTT
CDR3: CASSLGLVPDTQYF

J: TRBJ2-7
D: -
size: -
V: TRBV7-2
DNA: TGTGCCAGCAGCCCGTGGGACAATCCCTACGAGCAGTACTTC
CDR3: CASSPWDNPYEQYF

J: TRBJ2-2
D: TRBD2
size: -
V: TRBV5-1
DNA: TGCGCCAGCAGCCAACAGGTAGCGGGAGTTGCCGGGGAGCTGTTTTTT
CDR3: CASSQQVAGVAGELFF

J: TRBJ2-1
D: -
size: -
V: TRBV19
DNA: TGTGCCAGTAGTCCAAGCCCGTATGAGCAGTTCTTC
CDR3: CASSPSPYEQFF

J: TRBJ1-1
D: -
size: -
V: TRBV11-2
DNA: TGTGCCAGCAGCTTCCTGGGCGCTGAAGCTTTCTTT
CDR3: CASSFLGAEAFF

J: TRBJ2-7
D: TRBD2
size: -
V: TRBV4-1
DNA: TGCGCCAGCAGCCAACTAGCGGGAGCTGGGTACGAGCAGTACTTC
CDR3: CASSQLAGAGYEQYF

J: TRBJ2-3
D: -
size: -
V: TRBV13
DNA: TGTGCCAGCAGCTTACGGGTGGTGGGTGCAGATACGCAGTATTTT
CDR3: CASSLRVVGADTQYF

J: TRBJ1-6
D: -
size: once
V: TRBV10-3
DNA: TGTGCCATCAGTGAGTCGATTTCAGGGAATTCACCCCTCCACTTT
CDR3: CAISESISGNSPLHF

J: TRBJ1-5
D: TRBD1
size: few
V: TRBV29-1
DNA: TGCAGCGTTGAAATGGACAGGAATCAGCCCCAGCATTTT
CDR3: CSVEMDRNQPQHF

J: TRBJ1-6
D: -
size: -
V: TRBV25-1
DNA: TGTGCCAGCAGTCGAGGTTTAGCCTCACCCCTCCACTTT
CDR3: CASSRGLASPLHF

J: TRBJ1-5
D: -
size: -
V: TRBV2
DNA: TGTGCCAGCAGGGACGGACATCTTACGAATCAGCCCCAGCATTTT
CDR3: CASRDGHLTNQPQHF

J: TRBJ1-5
D: -
size: once
V: TRBV10-3
DNA: TGTGCCATCAGTCCCTTTGAGGGTGGAAATCAGCCCCAGCATTTT
CDR3: CAISPFEGGNQPQHF

J: TRBJ2-7
D: TRBD2
size: -
V: TRBV24-1
DNA: TGTGCCACCAGTGAAGCGGGGGCGGGGGAGCAGTACTTC
CDR3: CATSEAGAGEQYF